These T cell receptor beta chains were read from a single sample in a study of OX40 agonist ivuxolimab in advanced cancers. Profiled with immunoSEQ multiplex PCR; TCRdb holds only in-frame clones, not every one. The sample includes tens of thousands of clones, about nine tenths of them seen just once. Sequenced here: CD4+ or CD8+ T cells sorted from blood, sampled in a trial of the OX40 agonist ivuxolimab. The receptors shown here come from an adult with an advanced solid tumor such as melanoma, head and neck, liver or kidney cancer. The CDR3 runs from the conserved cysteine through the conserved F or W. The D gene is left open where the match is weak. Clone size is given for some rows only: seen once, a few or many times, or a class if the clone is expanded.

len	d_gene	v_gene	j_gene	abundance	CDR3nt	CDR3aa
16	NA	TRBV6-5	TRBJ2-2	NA	TGTGCCAGCAGTTACTCGTCTAGCGACCACACCGGGGAGCTGTTTTTT	CASSYSSSDHTGELFF
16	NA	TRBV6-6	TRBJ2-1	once	TGTGCCAGCAGTTACTCCCCGGGGATAGATTACAATGAGCAGTTCTTC	CASSYSPGIDYNEQFF
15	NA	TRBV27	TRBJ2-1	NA	TGTGCCAGCAGCCCGTGGGTCAGCTCCTACAATGAGCAGTTCTTC	CASSPWVSSYNEQFF
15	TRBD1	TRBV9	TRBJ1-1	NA	TGTGCCAGCAGCGTGGGACAGGACTTGAACACTGAAGCTTTCTTT	CASSVGQDLNTEAFF
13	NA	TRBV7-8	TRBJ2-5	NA	TGTGCCAGCAGCTTAGCGCCACTAGGGGCACAGTACTTC	CASSLAPLGAQYF
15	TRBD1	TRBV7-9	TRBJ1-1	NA	TGTGCCAGCAGTTTGCTGGGACAGGCTTACACTGAAGCTTTCTTT	CASSLLGQAYTEAFF
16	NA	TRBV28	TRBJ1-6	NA	TGTGCCAGCAGTTTAAAGGTCGGGGACCCCAATTCACCCCTCCACTTT	CASSLKVGDPNSPLHF
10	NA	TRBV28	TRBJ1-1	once	TGTGCCAGCAGGAACACTGAAGCTTTCTTT	CASRNTEAFF
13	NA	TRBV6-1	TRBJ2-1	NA	TGTGCCAGCAGTGGAGGGACTCGCAATGAGCAGTTCTTC	CASSGGTRNEQFF
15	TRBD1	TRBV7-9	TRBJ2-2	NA	TGTGCCAGCAGCTCGGGACAGGGGAACACCGGGGAGCTGTTTTTT	CASSSGQGNTGELFF
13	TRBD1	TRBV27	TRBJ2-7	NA	TGTGCCAGCTCCCAGGGGGTTTCCTACGAGCAGTACTTC	CASSQGVSYEQYF
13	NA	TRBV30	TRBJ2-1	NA	TGTGCCTGGAGTGTCTCTGAGCCCGATGAGCAGTTCTTC	CAWSVSEPDEQFF
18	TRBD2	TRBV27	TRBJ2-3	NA	TGTGCCAGCAGTTTATCGGCCGGGACTAGCGGGAGCACAGATACGCAGTATTTT	CASSLSAGTSGSTDTQYF
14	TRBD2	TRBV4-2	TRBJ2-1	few	TGTGCCAGCAGCCAAGGGCGGGAGGGTAATGAGCAGTTCTTC	CASSQGREGNEQFF
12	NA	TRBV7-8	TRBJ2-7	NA	TGTGCCAGCAGCTTTAGCGGATACGAGCAGTACTTC	CASSFSGYEQYF
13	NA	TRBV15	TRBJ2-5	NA	TGTGCCACCAGCGGCGGGTTCCAAGAGACCCAGTACTTC	CATSGGFQETQYF
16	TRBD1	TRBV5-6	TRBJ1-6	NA	TGTGCCAGCAGCCAACCGGGACAGGGTTATAATTCACCCCTCCACTTT	CASSQPGQGYNSPLHF
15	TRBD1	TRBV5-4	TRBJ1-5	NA	TGTGCCAGCAGTTCCGGGACAGGGGGGACGCAGCCCCAGCATTTT	CASSSGTGGTQPQHF
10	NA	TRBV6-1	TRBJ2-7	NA	TGTGCCAGCAGTGATTCCCGTTTGGACTTC	CASSDSRLDF
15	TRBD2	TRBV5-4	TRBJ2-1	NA	TGTGCCAGCAGGTCTGGACTAGCGGGGTACAATGAGCAGTTCTTC	CASRSGLAGYNEQFF
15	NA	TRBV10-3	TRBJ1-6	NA	TGTGCCATCAGTGAGGGCCAGGGCTTTAATTCACCCCTCCACTTT	CAISEGQGFNSPLHF
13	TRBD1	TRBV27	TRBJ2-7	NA	TGTGCCAGCAGAGACCGGGACAGCTACGAGCAGTACTTC	CASRDRDSYEQYF
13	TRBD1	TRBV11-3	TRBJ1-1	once	TGTGCCAGCAGCGCGGGGACAGGGTTTGCGGCTTTCTTT	CASSAGTGFAAFF
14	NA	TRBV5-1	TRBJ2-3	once	TGCGCCAGCAGCTTGGGCACTAGCACAGATACGCAGTATTTT	CASSLGTSTDTQYF
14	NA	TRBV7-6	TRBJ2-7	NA	TGTGCCAGCAGCCAAGGGCCTAGCGACTACGAGCAGTACTTC	CASSQGPSDYEQYF
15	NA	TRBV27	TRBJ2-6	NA	TGTGCCAGCAGTTTATCTCTCTCTGGGGCCAACGTCCTGACTTTC	CASSLSLSGANVLTF